The 27 T cell receptor beta chains presented below share a single source sample, sequenced in a study of breast tumors, draining lymph nodes, adjacent tissues (dated by TCRdb to the mid-2010s). Lymph node samples were obtained from the axillary draining lymph nodes of breast cancer patients. Libraries were built with multiplex PCR. Sequenced using an Illumina HiSeq 2000. TCRdb reran the public reads through fastp at Q25 and MiXCR, keeping productive beta chains. Entries that share a CDR3 protein sequence are merged under the most common genes and DNA. A total of roughly 120,000 distinct CDR3 sequences appear in this sample, less than 20% of them only once. The ten top clones hold more than 3% of the sample. Sequences were obtained from axillary lymph node tissue. The receptors were gathered from a female donor with breast cancer. Some clones in this sample may be carry-over from other donors' samples.

This clonotype was recorded many times. The V and J genes are TRBV7-2 and TRBJ2-1; 9 bases align to TRBD2. Trimming took 6 bases from V and 8 from J; bases not matched to a gene: 11. The CDR3 is 15 amino acids. CDR1 and CDR2 from the germline V gene are SGHTA and FQGNSA. The CDR3 reads CASSFRGGAGDEQFF. In nucleotides, the CDR3 is TGTGCCAGCAGTTTTCGCGGGGGGGCGGGGGATGAGCAGTTCTTC. Using reference TRBV7-2 and TRBJ2-1 for the parts outside the CDR3, the full variable domain is GAGVSQSPSNKVTEKGKDVELRCDPISGHTALYWYRQSLGQGLEFLIYFQGNSAPDKSGLPSDRFSAERTGGSVSTLTIQRTQQEDSAVYLCASSFRGGAGDEQFFGPGTRLTVL.

This clonotype was seen at least ten times. V and J are TRBV7-2 and TRBJ2-1, with TRBD2 matching over 10 bases. The CDR3 length is 17 residues. J lost 0 bases, V lost 2 bases, and 4 bases had no gene match. The germline V gene encodes CDR1 SGHTA and CDR2 FQGNSA. CDR3 coding DNA: TGTGCCAGCAGCTTACAGGCTAGCGGGAGCTCCTACAATGAGCAGTTCTTC. Its protein product is CASSLQASGSSYNEQFF.

This clonotype occurred many times. V gene TRBV6-2 or TRBV6-3 combines with J gene TRBJ2-1, with D possibly being TRBD1 (6 bases). V was cut by 5 bases and J by 13 bases, with 12 bases left in between. Germline V gene sequence: CDR1 MNHEY, CDR2 SVGEGT. This CDR3 contains 11 residues. The CDR3 is CASSHTQGQFF. The CDR3 DNA is TGTGCCAGCAGTCATACACAGGGACAGTTCTTC.

On this clonotype: The CDR3 carries no conserved terminal phenylalanine or tryptophan, so it likely arises from a read error. The CDR3 DNA follows: TGTGCCAGCAGCTTAGGAGTGGTAAAGTACAATGAGCAGTTCTCC. Protein: CASSLGVVKYNEQFS. This chain joins TRBV7-6 and TRBJ2-1; D is undetermined. The V gene's germline CDR1 is SGHVS and CDR2 FNYEAQ. CDR3 size: 15 residues. V was pared by 1 base and J by 4 bases, with 11 bases between.

Many counts were recorded for this clonotype. V is TRBV27 and J is TRBJ1-6; D is possibly TRBD1 (6 bases). Germline CDR1 and CDR2: MNHEY and SMNVEV (reference sequence). The CDR3 loop spans 17 amino acids. V lost 6 bases and J lost 1, with 16 bases in between. CDR3 bases: TGTGCCAGCAGAAAAGGGGGGGCTGGGTCCTATAATTCACCCCTCCACTTT. Amino acid sequence: CASRKGGAGSYNSPLHF.

The chain couples TRBV6-6 to TRBJ1-1, with 8 bases identical to TRBD1. V shed 6 bases, J shed 5 bases, and the junction held 11 bases outside the gene matches. This CDR3 is 15 amino acids long. CDR1 is MNHNY, CDR2 SVGAGI, per germline (reference sequence). The CDR3 nucleotides read TGTGCCAGCAGGACTACAGGGGGTGATTGGACTGAAGCTTTCTTT. It yields the protein CASRTTGGDWTEAFF.

This clonotype was found many times. The rearrangement links TRBV20-1 to TRBJ2-1; 8 bases fit TRBD2. Germline V gene data show CDR1 as DFQATT and CDR2 as SNEGSKA (reference sequence). This CDR3 has 15 amino acids. Trimming took 0 bases from V and 7 from J; bases not matched to a gene: 8. CDR3 in DNA: TGCAGTGCTAGAGATTTGAGCGGGGGAGGAAATGAGCAGTTCTTC. Translating it yields CSARDLSGGGNEQFF.

Notes on this clonotype: This could be a read error, since a much larger clone is one nucleotide away. As DNA, the CDR3 is TGTGCCAGCATAAGGAATTTCCAAGAGACCCAGTACTTC. Its protein is CASIRNFQETQYF. The rearrangement links TRBV2 to TRBJ2-5; D is unclear. V was trimmed by 7 bases and J by 1 base, leaving 10 bases between them. There are 13 residues in the CDR3. Germline CDR1 is SNHLY and CDR2 is FYNNEI.

This clonotype was recorded at least ten times. The V and J genes are TRBV3-1 and TRBJ2-7; no clear D gene. Trimming left V 2 bases short and J 6 bases short, with 11 bases between. The germline V gene has CDR1 LGHDT and CDR2 YNNKEL (reference sequence). This CDR3 contains 13 residues. CDR3 sequence: CASSQLGSAEQYF. CDR3 DNA: TGTGCCAGCAGCCAACTAGGGTCCGCCGAGCAGTACTTC.

In its sample, this clonotype was seen many times. The chain carries TRBV30 and TRBJ2-5; D ambiguous. Per the germline V gene, CDR1 is GTSNPN and CDR2 is SVGIG (reference sequence). CDR3 length: 12 residues. With 0 bases removed from V and 5 bases from J, the gap between germline ends came to 7 bases. The CDR3 DNA reads TGTGCCTGGAGTGTACTGGAGGAGACCCAGTACTTC. Amino acids: CAWSVLEETQYF.

The sample holds a few counts of this clonotype. The V gene is TRBV7-9, the J gene TRBJ2-4; D is tentatively TRBD1 or TRBD2 (6 bases each). The germline V gene encodes CDR1 SEHNR and CDR2 FQNEAQ (reference sequence). V lost 5 bases and J lost 0, with 14 bases in between. This CDR3 has 16 residues. The CDR3 spells CASSPPGAIAKNIQYF. The CDR3 DNA sequence: TGTGCCAGCAGCCCTCCGGGGGCCATAGCCAAAAACATTCAGTACTTC. The whole variable domain, filled in from reference TRBV7-9 and TRBJ2-4, reads DTGVSQNPRHKITKRGQNVTFRCDPISEHNRLYWYRQTLGQGPEFLTYFQNEAQLEKSRLLSDRFSAERPKGSFSTLEIQRTEQGDSAMYLCASSPPGAIAKNIQYFGAGTRLSVL.

On this clonotype itself: The junction departs from germline at one end; a sequencing error may be responsible. This chain joins TRBV25-1 and TRBJ1-2; 7 bases align to TRBD1. Looked up from germline, CDR1 is MGHDK and CDR2 is SYGVNS. There are 15 residues in the CDR3. The CDR3 DNA is TGTGCCTGCAGTGAATGGGGGGGGACAGACTATGGCTACACCTTC. It is translated as CACSEWGGTDYGYTF.

This clonotype showed up many times. This sequence joins TRBV5-1 and TRBJ2-7, with D perhaps TRBD2 (5 bases). V was trimmed by 1 base and J by 1 base, leaving 18 bases between them. Germline assignment: CDR1 SGHRS and CDR2 YFSETQ. CDR3 size: 17 residues. The chain's CDR3 is CASSLWGLGGTSYEQYF. The CDR3 DNA reads as TGCGCCAGCAGCTTGTGGGGTCTAGGAGGAACTTCCTACGAGCAGTACTTC.

This clonotype was recorded at least ten times. This chain joins TRBV7-9 and TRBJ2-7; 16 nucleotides align to TRBD2. The CDR3 is made up of 17 amino acids. V gave up 0 bases and J gave up 10 bases; unmatched junction bases: 9. Germline CDR1 and CDR2: SEHNR and FQNEAQ (reference sequence). This chain's CDR3 is CASSLAISGTSGRAQYF. The CDR3 bases are TGTGCCAGCAGCTTAGCCATTTCCGGGACTAGCGGGAGGGCCCAGTACTTC.

To note about this clonotype: This sequence may be a read error, since a much larger clone differs from it by one base. V is TRBV11-2 and J is TRBJ2-1; 12 bases fit TRBD1. Germline assignment: CDR1 SGHAT and CDR2 FQNNGV. The CDR3 is made up of 18 amino acids. The CDR3 here is CASGLDLPGTGGFDEQFF. In DNA, the CDR3 is TGTGCCAGCGGCTTAGACCTACCCGGGACAGGGGGCTTCGATGAGCAGTTCTTC.

As to this clonotype: A read error may be the cause here, since a much bigger clone is one base away. CDR3 nucleotide sequence: TGCAGTGCTAGAGGTCTCCGGGGGGACAATGAGCAGTTCTTC. This encodes CSARGLRGDNEQFF. The chain has TRBV20-1 and TRBJ2-1; 7 positions match TRBD2. V gave up 1 base and J gave up 5 bases; unmatched junction bases: 5. Looked up from germline, CDR1 is DFQATT and CDR2 is SNEGSKA (reference sequence). The CDR3 sequence is 14 residues long.

Many counts were recorded for this clonotype. The chain links TRBV7-9 to TRBJ2-5; TRBD1 agrees at 12 bases. V gave up 5 bases and J gave up 5 bases; unmatched junction bases: 6. CDR1 and CDR2 (germline): SEHNR, FQNEAQ (reference sequence). This CDR3 is built from 15 residues. CDR3 loop: CASSHGTGGGETQYF. CDR3 in DNA: TGTGCCAGCAGCCACGGGACAGGGGGCGGGGAGACCCAGTACTTC. Looking up the rest from reference TRBV7-9 and TRBJ2-5 gives the full variable domain: DTGVSQNPRHKITKRGQNVTFRCDPISEHNRLYWYRQTLGQGPEFLTYFQNEAQLEKSRLLSDRFSAERPKGSFSTLEIQRTEQGDSAMYLCASSHGTGGGETQYFGPGTRLLVL.

This clonotype came up many times. The chain combines TRBV4-1 with TRBJ2-1; 8 nucleotides agree with TRBD2. The CDR3 totals 15 residues. Germline V gene lookup returns CDR1 MGHRA and CDR2 YSYEKL. V lost 1 base, J lost 8 bases, and 7 bases stayed unmatched. CDR3 loop: CASSQGSGSWDEQFF. The CDR3 nucleotides read TGCGCCAGCAGCCAAGGAAGCGGGAGTTGGGATGAGCAGTTCTTC.

Note on this clonotype: A much larger clone differs from this one at a single base, so this may be a read error. The gene calls are TRBV20-1 and TRBJ2-5, with 13 bases lining up with TRBD2. The V gene's germline CDR1 is DFQATT and CDR2 SNEGSKA (reference sequence). The CDR3 runs 18 residues. CDR3 nucleotides: TGCGGTGCGATAGGACCCGGGACTAGCGGGGTCCCTCAAGAGACCCAGTACTTC. Translation gives CGAIGPGTSGVPQETQYF.

In its sample, this clonotype was seen many times. The chain joins TRBV20-1 to TRBJ2-1; TRBD2 matches at 7 bases. The CDR3 contains 13 residues. Germline CDR1 is DFQATT and CDR2 is SNEGSKA (reference sequence). J was trimmed by 8 bases and V by 1 base; bases with no gene match: 5. CDR3 DNA sequence: TGCAGTGCTAGAGGGACTAGGGGTGATGAGCAGTTCTTC. Translation: CSARGTRGDEQFF.

The chain uses TRBV5-1 and TRBJ2-5; D remains unclear. V was pared by 0 bases and J by 5 bases, with 11 bases between. The CDR3 has 14 amino acids. Germline lookup yields CDR1 SGHRS and CDR2 YFSETQ. CDR3 residues: CASSLGTSGETQYF. As DNA, the CDR3 is TGCGCCAGCAGCTTGGGGACCAGTGGGGAGACCCAGTACTTC.

Ten or more counts support this clonotype. This chain connects TRBV5-6 to TRBJ2-2; 8 nucleotides align to TRBD2. CDR3 size: 16 residues. Losses at the gene ends were 2 bases for V and 5 bases for J; bases not matched to a gene: 8. Germline lookup yields CDR1 SGHDT and CDR2 YYEEEE. CDR3 residues: CASSLPGLEGTGELFF. The DNA for the CDR3 is TGTGCCAGCAGCTTACCGGGACTAGAGGGGACCGGGGAGCTGTTTTTT.

This clonotype has at least ten counts. V usage is TRBV10-1 and J usage is TRBJ2-3, with 8 bases identical to TRBD2. The germline V gene encodes CDR1 WNHNN and CDR2 SYGVQD (reference sequence). The CDR3 contains 20 residues. Trimming cost V 3 bases and J 3 bases; bases outside gene matches: 20. In DNA, the CDR3 is TGCGCCAGCAGTGAAGGTCCGGGTCGGGAGGGCCGGTTACGGACAGATACGCAGTATTTT. Protein product: CASSEGPGREGRLRTDTQYF.

This clonotype was detected many times. This chain connects TRBV6-5 to TRBJ2-5; possibly TRBD1 for D (6 bases). Germline V gene data show CDR1 as MNHEY and CDR2 as SVGAGI. Between the trimmed V and J ends, which lost 8 bases and 4 bases, there was a span of 17 bases. The CDR3 is 14 amino acids. CDR3: CASAYRGTLETQYF. CDR3 coding DNA: TGTGCCAGCGCTTATAGGGGGACCTTAGAGACCCAGTACTTC.

The table lists this clonotype with many counts. The chain links TRBV5-8 to TRBJ2-7, with D uncertain. V was pared by 1 base and J by 3 bases, with 14 bases between. This CDR3 contains 15 residues. CDR1 is SGHTS, CDR2 YDEGEE, per germline. The CDR3 here is CASSLRPRTGYEQYF. In nucleotides, the CDR3 is TGTGCCAGCAGCTTGCGACCCAGGACGGGCTACGAGCAGTACTTC.

This clonotype has a count of ten or more. The chain links TRBV27 to TRBJ2-1; D gene unclear. CDR1 MNHEY and CDR2 SMNVEV come from the germline V gene (reference sequence). Trimming left V 2 bases short and J 4 bases short, with 12 bases between. CDR3 size: 15 residues. The CDR3 bases are TGTGCCAGCAGTTTAGATCGCCAGTATTACAATGAGCAGTTCTTC. This translates into CASSLDRQYYNEQFF.

Points on this clonotype: This clone may be a read error of a much larger clone one base away. The rearrangement uses TRBV5-1 and TRBJ1-2; TRBD1 might be the D (5 bases). The germline gives CDR1 SGHRS, CDR2 YFSETQ. The CDR3 contains 15 residues. The V end lost 0 bases, the J end lost 8 bases, and 17 bases lay between the germline ends. The CDR3 loop reads CASSLDLVGAGGYTF. CDR3 DNA sequence: TGCGCCAGCAGCTTGGATTTAGTTGGGGCGGGAGGCTACACCTTC. The full variable domain, completed using reference TRBV5-1 and TRBJ1-2, is KAGVTQTPRYLIKTRGQQVTLSCSPISGHRSVSWYQQTPGQGLQFLFEYFSETQRNKGNFPGRFSGRQFSNSRSEMNVSTLELGDSALYLCASSLDLVGAGGYTFGSGTRLTVV.